The 15 T cell receptor beta chains below were found in one sample sequenced in a study of blood T cell repertoires in COVID-19. Clones were read by immunoSEQ multiplex PCR, and TCRdb kept only the in-frame ones, dropping some. Here the sample spans 150,000 or so clones, approximately 83% being singletons. The sequenced sample was peripheral blood. The receptor source for this set is a man between 65 and 79 years old who had recovered from COVID-19.

This clone came up once. The chain recombines TRBV29-1 with TRBJ2-5; 11 bases are shared with TRBD1. V gave up 1 base and J gave up 1 base; unmatched junction bases: 8. The CDR3 length is 17 residues. The germline V gene encodes CDR1 SQVTM and CDR2 ANQGSEA. CDR3 sequence reads: CSVEGSEGTGGQETQYF. The CDR3 bases are TGCAGCGTTGAAGGCTCGGAAGGGACAGGGGGCCAAGAGACCCAGTACTTC.

The chain links TRBV21-1 to TRBJ2-1; no DNA check was done on the table's D call, TRBD2. TRBV21-1 is given as a pseudogene. This CDR3 region has 19 residues. This CDR3 is CASSNTLPTTGSSYNEQFF. The CDR3 DNA sequence: TGTGCCAGCAGCAACACTTTACCGACTACCGGGAGCTCCTACAATGAGCAGTTCTTC.

The chain employs TRBV4-1 and TRBJ2-7; perhaps TRBD2 as D (6 bases). Trimming pared 0 bases from V and 3 bases from J, leaving 9 bases between. Looked up from germline, CDR1 is MGHRA and CDR2 is YSYEKL. The CDR3 has 14 amino acids. In nucleotides, the CDR3 is TGCGCCAGCAGCCAAGATCAGGGAGGCTACGAGCAGTACTTC. Translated: CASSQDQGGYEQYF.

This chain uses TRBV7-9 with TRBJ2-1, with TRBD2 identical over 14 bases. Trimming took 4 bases from V and 6 from J; bases not matched to a gene: 5. CDR3 length equals 16 residues. The V gene's germline CDR1 is SEHNR and CDR2 FQNEAQ (reference sequence). This CDR3 is CASSSATSGRVNEQFF. DNA of the CDR3: TGTGCCAGCAGCTCTGCGACTAGCGGGAGGGTCAATGAGCAGTTCTTC. The full variable domain, completed using reference TRBV7-9 and TRBJ2-1, is DTGVSQNPRHKITKRGQNVTFRCDPISEHNRLYWYRQTLGQGPEFLTYFQNEAQLEKSRLLSDRFSAERPKGSFSTLEIQRTEQGDSAMYLCASSSATSGRVNEQFFGPGTRLTVL.

This clone was counted once. The chain couples TRBV7-9 to TRBJ2-1; unclear D gene. This CDR3 is 13 amino acids long. V was clipped by 1 base and J by 6 bases, with 7 bases between them. Germline loops: CDR1 SEHNR, CDR2 FQNEAQ (reference sequence). This CDR3 reads CASSLEEFNEQFF. CDR3 nucleotide sequence: TGTGCCAGCAGCTTAGAAGAGTTCAATGAGCAGTTCTTC.

V gene TRBV9 combines with J gene TRBJ2-7; TRBD2 aligns across 14 bases. The germline V gene has CDR1 SGDLS and CDR2 YYNGEE. With V trimmed by 3 bases and J by 6 bases, 5 bases remained unmatched. The CDR3 is 15 residues long. CDR3 nucleotide sequence: TGTGCCAGCAGCGATGGGACTAGCGGGAGCTCCGAGCAGTACTTC. As protein: CASSDGTSGSSEQYF.

This chain links TRBV6-4 with TRBJ1-1; perhaps TRBD1 as D (5 bases). CDR1 and CDR2 (germline): MRHNA, SNTAGT. The CDR3 is 13 residues long. V dropped 3 bases and J dropped 1 base, with 6 bases sitting between them. CDR3 in DNA: TGTGCCAGCAGTGAACAGGAGAACACTGAAGCTTTCTTT. Translation gives CASSEQENTEAFF.

V gene TRBV11-2 combines with J gene TRBJ1-1, with 7 bases fitting TRBD1. This CDR3 comprises 14 residues. V was pared by 5 bases and J by 4 bases, with 7 bases of the junction left unmatched. Per the germline V gene, CDR1 is SGHAT and CDR2 is FQNNGV. The CDR3 spells CASSPRQGFTEAFF. Written as DNA, the CDR3 is TGTGCCAGCAGCCCGCGACAGGGATTCACTGAAGCTTTCTTT.

J is TRBJ2-7 and V is TRBV3-1 (or the pseudogene TRBV3-2); 9 bases align to TRBD2. The CDR3 is 16 residues long. V lost 1 base, J lost 4 bases, and 8 bases stayed unmatched. Germline CDR1 is LGHDT and CDR2 is YNNKEL (reference sequence). The CDR3 region has the DNA TGTGCCAGCAGCCAAGGGGGTAGCGGGAGTCTATACGAGCAGTACTTC. This encodes CASSQGGSGSLYEQYF.

The chain is built from TRBV27 and TRBJ1-2, with 7 bases aligning to TRBD1. The CDR3 sequence is 13 residues long. The V segment lost 6 bases and the J segment 3 bases; nucleotides outside the gene matches: 4. From germline, CDR1 is MNHEY and CDR2 SMNVEV (reference sequence). CDR3 region: CASSQGVHYGYTF. In nucleotides, the CDR3 is TGTGCCAGCAGCCAGGGGGTTCACTATGGCTACACCTTC.

This rearrangement joins TRBV2 to TRBJ1-3; no clear D gene. Between the trimmed V and J ends, which lost 2 bases and 2 bases, there was a span of 13 bases. Germline CDR1 SNHLY, CDR2 FYNNEI. The CDR3 length is 16 residues. The CDR3 spells CASSEIGQRTGNTIYF. CDR3 nucleotide sequence: TGTGCCAGCAGTGAAATAGGGCAGCGGACTGGAAACACCATATATTTT.

The J gene is TRBJ2-1, the V gene TRBV2; TRBD2 agrees at 9 bases. Germline CDR1 reads SNHLY; CDR2 reads FYNNEI. The CDR3 sequence is 14 residues long. The V segment lost 8 bases and the J segment 2 bases; nucleotides outside the gene matches: 4. CDR3 amino acids: CASGSGRTYNEQFF. DNA for the CDR3: TGTGCCAGCGGGAGCGGGAGGACCTACAATGAGCAGTTCTTC.

This clone came up once. This chain joins TRBV12-5 and TRBJ2-3; D remains unclear. The V end lost 10 bases, the J end lost 2 bases, and 13 bases lay between the germline ends. The CDR3 has 13 residues. Germline CDR1 reads LGHNT; CDR2 reads FRNRAP. The CDR3 here is CAKKPGNTDTQYF. The CDR3 nucleotides read TGTGCTAAAAAGCCGGGTAACACAGATACGCAGTATTTT.

The V gene is TRBV5-4, the J gene TRBJ2-5; D gene uncertain. Trimming stripped 0 bases from V and 0 bases from J, with 6 bases between. The CDR3 length is 14 residues. Germline V gives CDR1 SGHNT, CDR2 YYREEE (reference sequence). CDR3 coding DNA: TGTGCCAGCAGCTTGGCTACTAACCAAGAGACCCAGTACTTC. The encoded protein is CASSLATNQETQYF.

The J gene is TRBJ2-3, the V gene TRBV3-1 (or the pseudogene TRBV3-2); D gene unclear. Germline CDR1 and CDR2: LGHDT and YNNKEL (reference sequence). The CDR3 contains 15 residues. Trimming removed 4 bases at V and 2 bases at J, with 13 bases between. CDR3 loop: CASSLTQLNTDTQYF. CDR3 DNA sequence: TGTGCCAGCAGCCTAACCCAGTTAAACACAGATACGCAGTATTTT.